This T cell receptor beta chain came from a study of cytomegalovirus exposure and HLA in healthy donors. PCR used 60 Vbeta primers and 13 Jbeta primers. Profiling relied on immunoSEQ multiplex PCR, and the TCRdb table lists in-frame clones only, not all of them. Among 150,000 to 200,000 clones listed, 60% to 85% were seen once. General study points: In vitro assays verified that three CMV-associated chains recognized CMV antigens specifically.

Of note for this clone: Its specificity is not known.

Germline V gene data show CDR1 as MNHNY and CDR2 as SVGAGI (reference sequence). The CDR3 has 13 amino acids. V was shortened by 6 bases and J by 0 bases, with 8 bases between the two germline ends. This clonotype was obtained from a woman in her 30s in good health and CMV-seronegative. The rearrangement joins TRBV6-6 to TRBJ1-1, with D possibly being TRBD1 (5 bases). Sequencing was performed on PBMCs. CDR3 in amino acids: CASRPTVNTEAFF. CDR3 nucleotide sequence: TGTGCCAGCAGGCCGACAGTGAACACTGAAGCTTTCTTT.